The TCR beta chain described here comes from a study of T cells in women clearing cervical HPV infection. Study details: Case blood drawn at lesion detection; control blood after infection cleared.

Study-wide points: CIN3+ cases had significantly higher TCR richness than controls; evenness did not differ.

Genomic DNA, averaging approximately 1,200 ng per sample, yielded TCR beta CDR3 via immunoSEQ. The table came from immunoSEQ multiplex PCR; TCRdb's copy has only in-frame clones and leaves some out. Its clone listing holds approximately 30,000 clones. Germline V gene data show CDR1 as SGHVS and CDR2 as FQNEAQ. The CDR3 is 17 residues long. Deletions cut 3 bases from V and 1 base from J, with 17 bases between. On this clone itself: Its target is not known. The read ends 3 residues early relative to the CDR3; the germline J gene fills the gap.

Cervical HPV DNA detected by MY09/MY11 PCR, typed by dot-blot. The source is a woman between 18 and 69 years old with a cervical HPV16 infection that either progressed to CIN3+ or cleared (not recorded which). Material for sequencing was blood buffy coat. The chain carries TRBV7-8 and TRBJ2-3; tentatively, D is TRBD2 (6 bases). The CDR3 region is CASSFLISAGGTDTQYF. Partial CDR3 DNA: TGTGCCAGCAGCTTTCTAATTTCAGCGGGTGGCACAGATACG.